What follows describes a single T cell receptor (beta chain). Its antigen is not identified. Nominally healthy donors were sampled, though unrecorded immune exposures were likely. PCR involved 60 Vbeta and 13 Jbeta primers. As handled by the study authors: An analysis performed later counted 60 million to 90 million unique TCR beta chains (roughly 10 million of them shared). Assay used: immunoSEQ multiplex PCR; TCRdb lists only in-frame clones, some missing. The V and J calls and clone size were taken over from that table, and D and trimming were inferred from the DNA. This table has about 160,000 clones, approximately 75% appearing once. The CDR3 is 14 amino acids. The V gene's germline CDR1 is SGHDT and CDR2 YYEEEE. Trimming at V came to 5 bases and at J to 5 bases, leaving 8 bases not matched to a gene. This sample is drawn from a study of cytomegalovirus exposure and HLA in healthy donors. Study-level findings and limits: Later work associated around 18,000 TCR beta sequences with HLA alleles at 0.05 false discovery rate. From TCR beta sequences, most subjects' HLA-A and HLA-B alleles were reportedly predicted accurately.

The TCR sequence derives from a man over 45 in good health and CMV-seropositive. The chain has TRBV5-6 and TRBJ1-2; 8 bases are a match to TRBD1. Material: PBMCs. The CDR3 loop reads CASRPQGAEYGYTF. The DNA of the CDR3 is TGTGCCAGCAGACCCCAGGGGGCAGAGTATGGCTACACCTTC.